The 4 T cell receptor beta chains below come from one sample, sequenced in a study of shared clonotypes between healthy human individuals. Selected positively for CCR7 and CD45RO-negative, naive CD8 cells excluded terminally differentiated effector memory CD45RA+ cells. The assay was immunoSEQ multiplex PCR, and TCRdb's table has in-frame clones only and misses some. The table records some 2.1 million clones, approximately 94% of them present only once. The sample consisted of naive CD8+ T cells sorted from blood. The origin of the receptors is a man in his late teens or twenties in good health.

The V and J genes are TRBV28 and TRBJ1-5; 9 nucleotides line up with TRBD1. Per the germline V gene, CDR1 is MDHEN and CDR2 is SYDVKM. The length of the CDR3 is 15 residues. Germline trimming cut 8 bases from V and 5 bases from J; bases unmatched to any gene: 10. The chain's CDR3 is CASQRTGAFYQPQHF. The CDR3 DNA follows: TGTGCCAGCCAAAGGACAGGGGCATTCTATCAGCCCCAGCATTTT. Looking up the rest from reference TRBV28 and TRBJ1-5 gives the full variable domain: DVKVTQSSRYLVKRTGEKVFLECVQDMDHENMFWYRQDPGLGLRLIYFSYDVKMKEKGDIPEGYSVSREKKERFSLILESASTNQTSMYLCASQRTGAFYQPQHFGDGTRLSIL.

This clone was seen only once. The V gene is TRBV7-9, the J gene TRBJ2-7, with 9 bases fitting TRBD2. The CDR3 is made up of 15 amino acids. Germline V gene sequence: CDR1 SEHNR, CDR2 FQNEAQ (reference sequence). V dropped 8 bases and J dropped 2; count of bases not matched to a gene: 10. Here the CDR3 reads CASDSGRGDPYEQYF. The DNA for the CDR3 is TGTGCCAGCGATAGCGGGAGAGGCGATCCCTACGAGCAGTACTTC.

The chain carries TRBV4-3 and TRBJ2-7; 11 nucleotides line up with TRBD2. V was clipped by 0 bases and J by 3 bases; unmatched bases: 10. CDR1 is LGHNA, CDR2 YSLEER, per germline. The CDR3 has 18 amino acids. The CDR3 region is CASSQDRVVAGGYYEQYF. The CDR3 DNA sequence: TGCGCCAGCAGCCAAGATCGAGTCGTAGCGGGAGGGTACTACGAGCAGTACTTC.

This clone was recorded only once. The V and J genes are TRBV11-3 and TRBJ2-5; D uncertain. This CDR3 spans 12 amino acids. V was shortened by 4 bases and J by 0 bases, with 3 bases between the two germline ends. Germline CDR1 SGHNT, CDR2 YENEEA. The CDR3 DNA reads TGTGCCAGCAGCTCCGACCAAGAGACCCAGTACTTC. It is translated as CASSSDQETQYF.